The present T cell receptor (beta chain) was sequenced within a study of cytomegalovirus exposure and HLA in healthy donors. The germline CDR1 and CDR2 sequences are SSHAT and FNYEAQ (reference sequence). This CDR3 has 13 amino acids. Trimming took off 1 base at V and 11 bases at J, with 14 bases between the two ends. This clone turned up a few times. PCR amplification relied on 60 Vbeta primers (plus 13 Jbeta primers). Sequenced by immunoSEQ multiplex PCR; TCRdb stores in-frame clones only, minus some. The sample holds over 150,000 clones, about three quarters seen once. The chain combines TRBV7-7 with TRBJ1-1, with no clear D. The receptor comes from a woman aged 55-75 years in good health and CMV-seropositive. Sequences were obtained from PBMCs. CDR3 in DNA: TGTGCCAGCAGCTTAGACCGAGGCGGAGAGGCTTTCTTT. It translates to CASSLDRGGEAFF.